This T cell receptor (beta chain) was identified in a study of T cell repertoires in cytomegalovirus infection. The overall study: Indicated by public TCR beta signatures were CMV infection and matching HLA type.

This clonotype has a handful of counts. No antigen is known for it. This CDR3 has 16 residues. V lost 4 bases, J lost 3 bases, and 10 bases stayed unmatched. The V gene's germline CDR1 is SGHRS and CDR2 YFSETQ. TCRdb analysed the reads with MiXCR anew, one entry per CDR3 protein. The sample consists of approximately 500,000 distinct CDR3 sequences, 16% of them appearing once. Study-level results: CMV-specific TCR beta clonotypes restricted by HLA-C were the ones dominating the ex vivo response. There were carriers of CMV plus the relevant HLA, and cumulative public TCR beta family frequency identified them.

The rearrangement uses TRBV5-1 and TRBJ2-1, with TRBD1 matching 7 bases. This TCR came from a human donor in good health (CMV status not recorded). Some clones in this sample may be carry-over from other donors' samples. Sequencing was performed on CD8+ T cells from PBMCs. The CDR3 DNA sequence: TGCGCCAGCAGCCCATGGGTCGGGACAGACTACAATGAGCAGTTCTTC. It specifies CASSPWVGTDYNEQFF.